Below are 32 T cell receptor beta chains sequenced from a single sample in a study of blood T cells in healthy people across ages. The use of a sample-barcoded 5' primer and a J-beta primer mix characterized a second PCR of roughly 7 to 11 cycles. TCRdb fed the 5' RACE reads into MiXCR, producing one record per CDR3 protein. The sample carries about 750,000 distinct CDR3 sequences, roughly 50% recorded once. The source material was blood. The source of these receptors is a man older than 75 in good health.

The chain employs TRBV12-3 or TRBV12-4 and TRBJ2-3; D gene ambiguous. CDR3 size: 13 residues. V lost 1 base and J lost 6, with 8 bases in between. For the CDR3, the DNA is TGTGCCAGCAGTTTAGGAGCAGATGATACGCAGTATTTT. Translated, it gives CASSLGADDTQYF.

The table lists this clonotype with a few counts. The V call is TRBV7-2, the J call TRBJ2-7; D is perhaps TRBD1 or TRBD2 (5 bases each). The CDR3 is 13 amino acids. Trimming cost V 2 bases and J 6 bases, with 11 bases left between them. Germline lookup yields CDR1 SGHTA and CDR2 FQGNSA. CDR3: CASSLYRGGEQYF. In DNA, the CDR3 is TGTGCCAGCAGCTTATACCGGGGCGGCGAGCAGTACTTC.

V is TRBV4-1 and J is TRBJ2-5, with TRBD2 matching over 11 bases. The J call may be in error: the DNA end matches TRBJ2-7 better. Germline V gene lookup returns CDR1 MGHRA and CDR2 YSYEKL. The CDR3 covers 20 residues. The DNA of the CDR3 is TGCGCCAGCAGCCAAGCACTTAATCCGGGACTAGCGGCCTATCGCTACGAGCAGTACTTC. Translated, it gives CASSQALNPGLAAYRYEQYF.

In this sample, this clonotype turned up a few times. DNA of the CDR3: TGCAGCGTTCTACCATCTTTAGTGGCCTACAATGAGCAGTTCTTC. Protein product: CSVLPSLVAYNEQFF. The chain is built from TRBV29-1 and TRBJ2-1; D is unresolved. Germline V gene data show CDR1 as SQVTM and CDR2 as ANQGSEA. This CDR3 has 15 amino acids. V shed 5 bases and J shed 2 bases, with 16 bases lying between them.

The V call is TRBV9, the J call TRBJ2-5; D is possibly TRBD1 (6 bases). With the DNA end fitting TRBJ2-7 better, the J assignment may be wrong. Germline loops: CDR1 SGDLS, CDR2 YYNGEE. The CDR3 spans 14 residues. The CDR3 bases are TGTGCCAGCAGCATCGAATTGGACAGCTACGAGCAGTACTTC. This codes for CASSIELDSYEQYF.

J is TRBJ2-4 and V is TRBV14, with D possibly TRBD2 on 6 matching bases. The CDR3 sequence is 14 residues long. Germline V gene sequence: CDR1 SGHDN, CDR2 FVKESK. Between the trimmed V and J ends, which lost 5 bases and 13 bases, there was a span of 21 bases. The CDR3 region is CASSSGPGFSGQYF. CDR3 in DNA: TGTGCCAGCAGCTCGGGACCTGGATTCAGCGGGCAGTACTTC.

This chain connects TRBV13 to TRBJ2-1, with 7 bases fitting TRBD2. Germline values: CDR1 PRHDT, CDR2 FYEKMQ (reference sequence). CDR3 length equals 10 residues. V shed 9 bases and J 9 bases; nucleotides not matched to a gene: 2. CDR3 bases: TGTGCCAGTGGGAGGGCTGAGCAGTTCTTC. Its translation is CASGRAEQFF.

The rearrangement uses TRBV5-1 and TRBJ2-4; TRBD2 is a possible D gene (5 bases). The assigned J gene may be wrong: the sequence end matches TRBJ2-7 better. The CDR3 is 17 amino acids. In germline, CDR1 is SGHRS, CDR2 YFSETQ. The CDR3 protein is CASRRAGPTSPPYEQYF. CDR3 DNA sequence: TGCGCCAGCAGAAGAGCCGGACCCACTAGTCCCCCCTACGAGCAGTACTTC.

This chain uses TRBV27 with TRBJ2-7; TRBD1 might be the D (5 bases). The CDR3 covers 14 residues. The V gene lost 7 bases and the J gene lost 6 bases, with 19 bases spanning the gap. Germline CDR1 and CDR2: MNHEY and SMNVEV (reference sequence). The CDR3 region is CASKGQQILSEQYF. As DNA, the CDR3 is TGTGCCAGCAAAGGACAACAGATTCTATCCGAGCAGTACTTC.

This clonotype turned up a few times. The J gene is TRBJ2-7, the V gene TRBV27, with 9 bases lining up with TRBD2. V lost 6 bases and J lost 5; bases outside the gene matches: 8. The CDR3 extends over 14 amino acids. In germline, CDR1 is MNHEY, CDR2 SMNVEV (reference sequence). The chain's CDR3 is CASRLIAGVHEQYF. CDR3 sequence (DNA): TGTGCCAGCAGACTCATAGCGGGAGTACACGAGCAGTACTTC.

V gene TRBV28 combines with J gene TRBJ2-7; D unclear. Matching the DNA end better, TRBJ2-4 makes the J call doubtful. This CDR3 has 14 residues. The germline gives CDR1 MDHEN, CDR2 SYDVKM. CDR3 in DNA: TGTGCCAGCAGTCCGCCAGCCACCAAAAACATTCAGTACTTC. Protein sequence: CASSPPATKNIQYF.

J is TRBJ1-1 and V is TRBV2; 8 nucleotides line up with TRBD1. From germline, CDR1 is SNHLY and CDR2 FYNNEI. The CDR3 loop spans 14 amino acids. The junction had 8 bases not matched to a gene; V was cut back by 4 bases and J by 7 bases. The CDR3 nucleotides are TGTGCCAGCAGTGGGGACAGGAATGCGTTTGAAGCTTTCTTT. Translating gives CASSGDRNAFEAFF.

The table lists this clonotype with many counts. The genes are TRBV6-2 or TRBV6-3 and TRBJ1-2; D remains unclear. CDR3 length equals 12 residues. The V and J ends lost 6 bases and 4 bases respectively, with 9 bases between them. Germline lookup yields CDR1 MNHEY and CDR2 SVGEGT. The CDR3 sequence is CASSLEVYGYTF. The CDR3 nucleotides are TGTGCCAGCAGCCTAGAGGTCTATGGCTACACCTTC.

The chain has TRBV7-9 and TRBJ2-7, with 7 bases that match TRBD1. V lost 1 base, J lost 6 bases, and 3 bases stayed unmatched. The CDR3 runs 13 residues. The germline V gene encodes CDR1 SEHNR and CDR2 FQNEAQ (reference sequence). CDR3 amino acids: CASSLGPGGEQYF. In DNA, the CDR3 is TGTGCCAGCAGCTTAGGTCCAGGGGGCGAGCAGTACTTC. Drawing the rest from reference TRBV7-9 and TRBJ2-7, the complete variable domain is DTGVSQNPRHKITKRGQNVTFRCDPISEHNRLYWYRQTLGQGPEFLTYFQNEAQLEKSRLLSDRFSAERPKGSFSTLEIQRTEQGDSAMYLCASSLGPGGEQYFGPGTRLTVT.

The gene calls are TRBV2 and TRBJ2-2; D ambiguous. The CDR3 is 12 amino acids. The V gene lost 4 bases and the J gene lost 6 bases, with 6 bases spanning the gap. Germline V CDR1 and CDR2: SNHLY, FYNNEI. CDR3 loop: CASSVTAGELFF. CDR3 DNA sequence: TGTGCCAGCAGTGTAACCGCCGGGGAGCTGTTTTTT.

The chain employs TRBV12-3 or TRBV12-4 and TRBJ2-6; D gene unclear. Trimming removed 3 bases from V and 0 bases from J, with 12 bases in between. This CDR3 is built from 17 residues. As DNA, the CDR3 is TGTGCCAGCAGTTTGTCGGGCTCTAGCTCTGGGGCCAACGTCCTGACTTTC. Amino acids: CASSLSGSSSGANVLTF.

J is TRBJ1-3 and V is TRBV12-3 or TRBV12-4; D is undetermined. Trimming took off 10 bases at V and 0 bases at J, with 16 bases between the two ends. The CDR3 has 15 residues. CDR3 residues: CATLPTGSSGNTIYF. As DNA, the CDR3 is TGTGCCACCCTCCCGACGGGGAGCTCTGGAAACACCATATATTTT.

This clonotype was detected only once. The CDR3 DNA reads as TGTGCCAGCTCACCACCGGGACTAGCGGGAGGTGGGAATGAGCAGTTCTTC. This codes for CASSPPGLAGGGNEQFF. The chain couples TRBV18 to TRBJ2-1, with TRBD2 matching over 15 bases. CDR1 and CDR2 (germline): KGHSH, LQKENI. This CDR3 has 17 residues. After removal of 0 bases from V and 7 bases from J, the junction contained 4 bases not matched to a gene.

The chain uses TRBV7-6 and TRBJ2-1; 13 nucleotides line up with TRBD2. The CDR3 is 20 amino acids. Germline V CDR1 and CDR2: SGHVS, FNYEAQ. Trimming took 5 bases from V and 0 from J; bases not matched to a gene: 13. The CDR3 nucleotides read TGTGCCAGCAGCGGGGTCATGGGACTAGCGGGGTCTACCTCCTACAATGAGCAGTTCTTC. This sequence encodes CASSGVMGLAGSTSYNEQFF.

This clonotype has a single count. Its ends do not fully match the called genes, so a read error is possible. This rearrangement joins TRBV4-1 to TRBJ2-7, with 7 positions matching TRBD1. The CDR3 consists of 13 residues. CDR1 and CDR2 (germline): MGHRA, YSYEKL. In DNA form, the CDR3 reads TGCGCTAGCAGCCAAGCGGACAGGCCGGAGCAGTACTTC. Protein: CASSQADRPEQYF.

The V gene is TRBV21-1, the J gene TRBJ1-1; TRBD1 is the table's D call and was not checked against the DNA. TRBV21-1 is a documented pseudogene. This CDR3 is 15 amino acids long. DNA for the CDR3: TGTGCCAGCAGCAAATACGGGGGGTTCAACACTGAAGCTTTCTTT. Translation gives CASSKYGGFNTEAFF.

This clonotype showed up just once. The gene calls are TRBV2 and TRBJ2-1; 14 bases align to TRBD2. The germline V gene has CDR1 SNHLY and CDR2 FYNNEI. CDR3 length: 19 amino acids. V trimming: 10 bases; J trimming: 3 bases; junction bases outside the gene matches: 17. As DNA, the CDR3 is TGTGCCACCCACCGGCGGGGGACTAGCGGGAGTCGGAGCTACAATGAGCAGTTCTTC. Its protein product is CATHRRGTSGSRSYNEQFF.

This clonotype showed up just a few times. The gene calls are TRBV29-1 and TRBJ2-5; D is possibly TRBD1 or TRBD2 (6 bases each). The V and J ends lost 1 base and 5 bases respectively, with 14 bases between them. Per the germline V gene, CDR1 is SQVTM and CDR2 is ANQGSEA. This CDR3 comprises 14 residues. CDR3 sequence: CSVEGWGAGETQYF. The CDR3 nucleotides read TGCAGCGTTGAAGGGTGGGGGGCCGGTGAGACCCAGTACTTC.

V usage is TRBV2 and J usage is TRBJ2-4, with D possibly matching TRBD2 (5 bases). The J call is uncertain, as TRBJ2-7 better fits the DNA end. Germline-derived CDR1 and CDR2 are SNHLY and FYNNEI. There are 15 residues in the CDR3. The CDR3 region is CASSEARVGTYEQYF. Written as DNA, the CDR3 is TGTGCCAGCAGTGAAGCGAGGGTAGGGACCTACGAGCAGTACTTC.

This clonotype was seen only a few times. The gene calls are TRBV20-1 and TRBJ2-3, with TRBD2 matching 10 bases. Losses at the gene ends were 6 bases for V and 6 bases for J; bases not matched to a gene: 3. This CDR3 has 12 residues. Per germline, CDR1 DFQATT and CDR2 SNEGSKA (reference sequence). CDR3 bases: TGCAGTGCCCGGACTAGCGGCGATACGCAGTATTTT. Residues: CSARTSGDTQYF.

The chain uses TRBV2 and TRBJ1-4; D perhaps matches TRBD1 (5 bases). CDR1 and CDR2 (germline): SNHLY, FYNNEI. Trimming stripped 6 bases from V and 6 bases from J, with 14 bases between. This CDR3 is built from 14 residues. CDR3 protein: CASSPPWGDEKLFF. CDR3 coding DNA: TGTGCCAGCAGCCCACCTTGGGGGGATGAAAAACTGTTTTTT.

The chain joins TRBV20-1 to TRBJ2-5; a weak D match, TRBD1 (5 bases). CDR1 and CDR2 from the germline V gene are DFQATT and SNEGSKA (reference sequence). V lost 0 bases and J lost 1, with 12 bases in between. The CDR3 has 15 amino acids. The CDR3 is CSARDPTGAQETQYF. In DNA form, the CDR3 reads TGCAGTGCTAGAGATCCAACAGGTGCCCAAGAGACCCAGTACTTC.

This clonotype was seen more than once but under ten times. J is TRBJ2-6 and V is TRBV7-9, with 7 bases identical to TRBD1. The trim removed 5 bases at V and 2 bases at J, leaving 3 bases unmatched. There are 15 residues in the CDR3. The germline CDR1 and CDR2 sequences are SEHNR and FQNEAQ (reference sequence). The CDR3 DNA sequence: TGTGCCAGCAGCAGACAGGGTACTGGGGCCAACGTCCTGACTTTC. Protein product: CASSRQGTGANVLTF.

In DNA form, the CDR3 reads TGTGCCAGCAGCGTAGGTCCCCTGAACACCGGGGAGCTGTTTTTT. Amino acids: CASSVGPLNTGELFF. The chain is built from TRBV9 and TRBJ2-2, with D unclear. There are 15 residues in the CDR3. Trimming removed 0 bases at V and 1 base at J, with 7 bases between. Germline loops: CDR1 SGDLS, CDR2 YYNGEE.

This rearrangement joins TRBV24-1 to TRBJ2-7; D may be TRBD1 (5 bases). The end of the DNA fits TRBJ2-5 better, so the J call may be wrong. Germline lookup yields CDR1 KGHDR and CDR2 SFDVKD. This CDR3 has 15 amino acids. In nucleotides, the CDR3 is TGTGCCACCAGTGATTCCAGGGCGTACCAAGAGACCCAGTACTTC. Protein: CATSDSRAYQETQYF.

In regard to this clonotype: The junction shows a germline mismatch at one end, possibly a read error. V gene TRBV9 combines with J gene TRBJ2-3; either TRBD1 or TRBD2 may fit D (5 bases each). The V gene's germline CDR1 is SGDLS and CDR2 YYNGEE. CDR3 size: 16 residues. CDR3 in DNA: TGTACCAGCAGCGTAGATGAGGGGACCCGCACAGATACGCAGTATTTT. Translation: CTSSVDEGTRTDTQYF.

The V call is TRBV6-1, the J call TRBJ1-5; D unresolved. Trimming left V 0 bases short and J 1 base short, with 7 bases between. CDR3 length: 15 residues. Per the germline V gene, CDR1 is MNHNS and CDR2 is SASEGT. The CDR3 region is CASSEAQGSNQPQHF. The CDR3 DNA is TGTGCCAGCAGTGAAGCGCAAGGAAGCAATCAGCCCCAGCATTTT.